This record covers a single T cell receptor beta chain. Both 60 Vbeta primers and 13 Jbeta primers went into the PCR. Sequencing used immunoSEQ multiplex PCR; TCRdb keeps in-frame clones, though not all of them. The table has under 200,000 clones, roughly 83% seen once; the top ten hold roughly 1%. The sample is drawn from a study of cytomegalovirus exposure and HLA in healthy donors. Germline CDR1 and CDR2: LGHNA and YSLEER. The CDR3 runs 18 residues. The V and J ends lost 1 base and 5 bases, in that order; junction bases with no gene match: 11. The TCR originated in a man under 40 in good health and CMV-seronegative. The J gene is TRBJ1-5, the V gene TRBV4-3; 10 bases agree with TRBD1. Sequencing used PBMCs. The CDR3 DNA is TGCGCCAGCAGCCAAGGCCTCAAAGGGACAGGGGAGCATCAGCCCCAGCATTTT. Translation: CASSQGLKGTGEHQPQHF.